This T cell receptor beta chain was retrieved from a study of OX40 agonist ivuxolimab in advanced cancers. Generated by immunoSEQ multiplex PCR, the TCRdb table keeps only in-frame clones and is missing some. Here the sample spans tens of thousands of clones, about 86% being singletons. Germline CDR1 and CDR2: MNHNY and SVGAGI (reference sequence). The CDR3 loop spans 13 amino acids. V lost 10 bases to trimming and J lost 2 bases, with 12 bases between them. The receptor was derived from an adult with an advanced solid tumor such as melanoma, head and neck, liver or kidney cancer. The gene calls are TRBV6-6 and TRBJ1-3; no reliable D call. Sequences were derived from CD4+ or CD8+ T cells sorted from blood, sampled in a trial of the OX40 agonist ivuxolimab. Here the CDR3 DNA reads TGTGCCACGAAAGACACCGCTGGAAACACCATATATTTT. Its translation is CATKDTAGNTIYF.